The 12 T cell receptor beta chains presented below share a single source sample, sequenced in a study of beta chain features in type 1 diabetes. Notes on the study in general: TCRB CDR3 length was moderately but significantly reduced in all four CD4+ subsets of Type 1 diabetes patients.

Their target antigens are unknown. Expressed TCRB transcripts were sequenced because the entire RNA isolate underwent reverse transcription. TCRdb keeps only in-frame clones here, not all; method: immunoSEQ multiplex PCR. The sample holds 550,000 to 850,000 clones; about an eighth are singletons and the top ten take about 0.02%. The sequenced sample was naive CD4+ T cells from blood. The origin of the receptors is a man in his late teens or twenties with type 1 diabetes.

This clone was picked up a small number of times. V gene TRBV6-5 combines with J gene TRBJ2-7, with 11 bases identical to TRBD2. Germline CDR1 reads MNHEY; CDR2 reads SVGAGI. The CDR3 covers 14 residues. Trimming at V came to 6 bases and at J to 1 base, leaving 2 bases not matched to a gene. The CDR3 loop is CASRTSGESYEQYF. In DNA, the CDR3 is TGTGCCAGCAGGACTAGCGGGGAGTCCTACGAGCAGTACTTC.

A few counts support this clone. Other DNA sequences in the same sample also yield this CDR3. The chain employs TRBV9 and TRBJ2-5; unclear D gene. This CDR3 has 13 amino acids. Between the trimmed V and J ends, which lost 0 bases and 1 base, there was a span of 4 bases. Germline loops: CDR1 SGDLS, CDR2 YYNGEE. CDR3 region: CASSVAGQETQYF. CDR3 nucleotides: TGTGCCAGCAGCGTAGCGGGCCAAGAGACCCAGTACTTC.

The V gene is TRBV5-4, the J gene TRBJ1-2; no reliable D call. Germline V gives CDR1 SGHNT, CDR2 YYREEE (reference sequence). The CDR3 consists of 14 residues. The V end lost 1 base, the J end lost 4 bases, and 11 bases lay between the germline ends. In nucleotides, the CDR3 is TGTGCCAGCAGCTTGTGGAACAGCGGCTATGGCTACACCTTC. Translation gives CASSLWNSGYGYTF. Complete variable domain (other parts from reference TRBV5-4 and TRBJ1-2): ETGVTQSPTHLIKTRGQQVTLRCSSQSGHNTVSWYQQALGQGPQFIFQYYREEENGRGNFPPRFSGLQFPNYSSELNVNALELDDSALYLCASSLWNSGYGYTFGSGTRLTVV.

This clone has just a few counts. The chain employs TRBV4-2 and TRBJ2-3; a possible D gene is TRBD1 (6 bases). The CDR3 totals 17 residues. The germline V gene has CDR1 LGHNA and CDR2 YNFKEQ. The V and J ends lost 3 bases and 2 bases respectively, with 18 bases between them. CDR3 loop: CASSQASQGLHTDTQYF. The CDR3 coding sequence is TGTGCCAGCAGCCAGGCAAGCCAGGGGCTACACACAGATACGCAGTATTTT.

CDR3 sequence reads: CALGRNTEAFF. For the CDR3, the DNA is TGTGCCCTAGGGCGGAACACTGAAGCTTTCTTT. V and J are TRBV30 and TRBJ1-1; no firm D call. The CDR3 consists of 11 residues. Germline V gene sequence: CDR1 GTSNPN, CDR2 SVGIG (reference sequence). Trimming shortened V by 8 bases and J by 1 base, and 8 bases separated the two germline ends. Looking up the rest from reference TRBV30 and TRBJ1-1 gives the full variable domain: SQTIHQWPATLVQPVGSPLSLECTVEGTSNPNLYWYRQAAGRGLQLLFYSVGIGQISSEVPQNLSASRPQDRQFILSSKKLLLSDSGFYLCALGRNTEAFFGQGTRLTVV.

This clone appeared a few times. The same CDR3 is also encoded by other DNA sequences in this sample. The chain couples TRBV18 to TRBJ1-2; 8 bases match TRBD1. J was trimmed by 8 bases and V by 3 bases; bases with no gene match: 2. The CDR3 is 12 residues long. Germline V gives CDR1 KGHSH, CDR2 LQKENI. CDR3 sequence (DNA): TGTGCCAGCTCACCGGACAGGGACGGCTACACCTTC. Amino acids: CASSPDRDGYTF.

The chain links TRBV5-6 to TRBJ1-5; no clear D gene. The CDR3 contains 14 residues. Per the germline V gene, CDR1 is SGHDT and CDR2 is YYEEEE. Trimming cost V 3 bases and J 5 bases, with 12 bases left between them. This CDR3 is CASSYGRLHQPQHF. In DNA, the CDR3 is TGTGCCAGCAGCTACGGACGGCTCCATCAGCCCCAGCATTTT.

This clone has more than one count but fewer than ten. The chain joins TRBV23-1 to TRBJ1-2, with D possibly TRBD1 on 5 matching bases. TRBV23-1 is an ORF, with its function uncertain. CDR3 length: 12 amino acids. The V and J ends lost 8 bases and 3 bases respectively, with 10 bases between them. CDR3 DNA sequence: TGCGCCAGCCCGGGGGTAGACTATGGCTACACCTTC. Its protein product is CASPGVDYGYTF.

This rearrangement joins TRBV6-1 to TRBJ2-7; D is uncertain. The CDR3 has 14 amino acids. Trimming removed 4 bases at V and 1 base at J, with 11 bases between. Germline lookup yields CDR1 MNHNS and CDR2 SASEGT. The CDR3 nucleotides are TGTGCCAGCAGTGGACCCTGGCGGTCCTACGAGCAGTACTTC. It translates to CASSGPWRSYEQYF.

V is TRBV6-6 and J is TRBJ1-6; no firm D call. Trimming cost V 2 bases and J 10 bases, with 9 bases left between them. Germline loops: CDR1 MNHNY, CDR2 SVGAGI (reference sequence). This CDR3 is built from 13 residues. The CDR3 DNA reads as TGTGCCAGCAGTTACCCCGTGGGGTCACCCCTCCACTTT. It is translated as CASSYPVGSPLHF.

This clone was picked up a small number of times. The J gene is TRBJ2-4, the V gene TRBV5-4; 7 nucleotides match TRBD1. After removal of 4 bases from V and 4 bases from J, the junction contained 11 bases not matched to a gene. The CDR3 runs 16 residues. Germline CDR1 and CDR2: SGHNT and YYREEE (reference sequence). In DNA form, the CDR3 reads TGTGCCAGCAGCCACGAGGGACAGATGCTTAAAAACATTCAGTACTTC. Its protein product is CASSHEGQMLKNIQYF.

This clone came up a few times. This sequence joins TRBV30 and TRBJ2-4; the match to TRBD2 covers 8 bases. With V trimmed by 3 bases and J by 10 bases, 23 bases remained unmatched. This CDR3 comprises 18 residues. Germline lookup yields CDR1 GTSNPN and CDR2 SVGIG (reference sequence). The CDR3 protein is CAWRGARGGQTQKSIQYF. Written as DNA, the CDR3 is TGTGCCTGGAGGGGGGCCCGCGGGGGGCAGACTCAAAAAAGTATTCAGTACTTC. Full variable domain (outside the CDR3, taken from reference TRBV30 and TRBJ2-4): SQTIHQWPATLVQPVGSPLSLECTVEGTSNPNLYWYRQAAGRGLQLLFYSVGIGQISSEVPQNLSASRPQDRQFILSSKKLLLSDSGFYLCAWRGARGGQTQKSIQYFGAGTRLSVL.